The clone carrying this T cell receptor (beta chain) was seen ten or more times. Antigen unknown. The CDR3 loop spans 16 amino acids. Germline lookup yields CDR1 SGHDN and CDR2 FVKESK. Trimming took 4 bases from V and 4 from J; bases not matched to a gene: 11. This specimen belongs to a study of blood T cells in healthy people across ages. Study conclusions and caveats: The unsorted PBMCs prevented any conclusive comparison of naive versus antigen-experienced cells.

A second PCR, run for about 7 to 11 cycles, used a sample-barcoded 5' primer plus a J-beta primer mix. TCRdb re-called the 5' RACE reads with MiXCR, one entry per CDR3 protein. Of some 790,000 distinct CDR3 sequences listed, under 30% are singletons. The sample taken for sequencing was blood. This chain links TRBV14 with TRBJ1-2; 8 bases match TRBD1. This clonotype originated in an elderly woman in good health. CDR3 DNA: TGTGCCAGCAGCCCCATGGACAGGGCTCGACGCTATGGCTACACCTTC. It encodes CASSPMDRARRYGYTF.